A selection of T cell receptor beta chains follows, all from one sample in a study of T cell repertoires in aging, cancer and after chemotherapy. TCRdb recomputed calls from the multiplex PCR reads with MiXCR, one row per CDR3 protein. The profile shows thousands of distinct CDR3 sequences, around 24% of them singletons. Input material: blood. The source is a human donor with a blood cancer. The CDR3 runs from the conserved cysteine through the conserved F or W. The D gene is left open where the match is weak. Clone size is stated in some rows and not others, as once, few, many or a class when expanded.

TGCGCCAGCAGCCAGGCGACAGGGAGCAATCAGCCCCAGCATTTT	CASSQATGSNQPQHF	few	TRBD1	TRBV4-1	TRBJ1-5
TGTGCCAGCAGCCAAGATTTAATAGACATATCGGATGGCTACACCTTC	CASSQDLIDISDGYTF	few	.	TRBV14	TRBJ1-2
TGTGCCAGCAGTCCTACAGGGTACAATGAGCAGTTCTTC	CASSPTGYNEQFF	medium-sized	.	TRBV6-5	TRBJ2-1
TGTGCCAGCTGGCGAAACACTGAAGCTTTCTTT	CASWRNTEAFF	medium-sized	.	TRBV12-3/TRBV12-4	TRBJ1-1
TGTGCCAGCAGGCCTATACCCGGGACAGGGGCGCATGGCTACACCTTC	CASRPIPGTGAHGYTF	.	TRBD1	TRBV12-3/TRBV12-4	TRBJ1-2
TGTGCCAGCAGTTACAGGGAAGGCTACACCTTC	CASSYREGYTF	medium-sized	.	TRBV6-6	TRBJ1-2
TGCAGTGCCCCTTACAGGGGGACTGAAGCTTTCTTT	CSAPYRGTEAFF	.	TRBD1	TRBV20-1	TRBJ1-1
TGCGCCAGCAGCCAACGATCAGGGGGCTCAAACTATGGCTACACCTTC	CASSQRSGGSNYGYTF	.	TRBD1	TRBV4-2	TRBJ1-2
TGTGCCAGCAGTGAAGCGCGATGGGGGTTAAGCAGCAATCAGCCCCAGCATTTT	CASSEARWGLSSNQPQHF	few	.	TRBV6-1	TRBJ1-5
TGCGCCAGCAGCCACGGGACTACCGAACAAGAGACCCAGTACTTC	CASSHGTTEQETQYF	medium-sized	TRBD2	TRBV4-3	TRBJ2-5
TGTGCCAGCAGCAAAGGGTATGGCTACACCTTC	CASSKGYGYTF	medium-sized	.	TRBV5-6	TRBJ1-2
TGTGCCAGCAACGTTGGGGGAACGCTCAGCCCGCAGTTCTTC	CASNVGGTLSPQFF	large	.	TRBV5-4	TRBJ2-1
TGTGCCAGCAGCGGCGTCATGAACACTGAAGCTTTCTTT	CASSGVMNTEAFF	medium-sized	.	TRBV5-6	TRBJ1-1
TGTGCCAGCAGCTGGACTCACACGGGCCAGCCCCAGCATTTT	CASSWTHTGQPQHF	.	.	TRBV6-2/TRBV6-3	TRBJ1-5
TGTGCCTGGGGATCGAACTATGGCTACACCTTC	CAWGSNYGYTF	medium-sized	.	TRBV30	TRBJ1-2
TGTGCCAGCAGCTTAGGCCTCACTGAAGCTTTCTTT	CASSLGLTEAFF	few	.	TRBV5-4	TRBJ1-1
TGTGCCAGCCTCCGACTAGCGGGCTCCTACGAGCAGTACTTC	CASLRLAGSYEQYF	few	TRBD2	TRBV6-2/TRBV6-3	TRBJ2-7
TGTGCCATCAGTGCCGCAGGGGGCAGGAACACTGAAGCTTTCTTT	CAISAAGGRNTEAFF	medium-sized	TRBD1	TRBV10-3	TRBJ1-1
TGTGCCAGCAGTGGGACAGGGGGCACAGATACGCAGTATTTT	CASSGTGGTDTQYF	few	TRBD1	TRBV6-4	TRBJ2-3
TGTGCCAGCAGCTGGACTAGCGGGGCGCAGTATTTT	CASSWTSGAQYF	.	TRBD2	TRBV11-2	TRBJ2-3
TGCAGCGTTCCAATCCGCGGGAGGGCCGGGAATACGCAGTATTTT	CSVPIRGRAGNTQYF	.	TRBD2	TRBV29-1	TRBJ2-3
TGTGCCAGTACGTCCTGGGGGACAGCTAACTATGGCTACACCTTC	CASTSWGTANYGYTF	medium-sized	TRBD1	TRBV19	TRBJ1-2
TGTGCCAGCAGCTTCACAGGGGTGAACACTGAAGCTTTCTTT	CASSFTGVNTEAFF	medium-sized	TRBD1	TRBV11-3	TRBJ1-1
TGTGCCAGCAGTTCCGTGACAGGGGGCAGTAGTGGGGCCAACGTCCTGACTTTC	CASSSVTGGSSGANVLTF	medium-sized	TRBD1	TRBV6-2/TRBV6-3	TRBJ2-6
TGTGCCAGCAGCCAAGAGGGGGGGGGACATCAGCCCCAGCATTTT	CASSQEGGGHQPQHF	few	.	TRBV4-2	TRBJ1-5
TGCGCCAGCAGCTTGGTTGGGGCCAATGAGCAGTTCTTC	CASSLVGANEQFF	.	.	TRBV5-1	TRBJ2-1
TGTGCCAGCAGCCTCGACTGGCGGGAGGGTCAAGGGAACACAGATACGCAGTATTTT	CASSLDWREGQGNTDTQYF	.	TRBD2	TRBV12-3/TRBV12-4	TRBJ2-3